What follows describes a single T cell receptor beta chain. Its specificity is not known. One base away lies a much larger clone, so this may be a sequencing read error. The record originates from a study of CD8+CD57+ T cells in acquired aplastic anemia. Study-wide background: 3.2 ug was the average amount of DNA from sorted CD4+ and CD8+ cells.

Germline V gene data show CDR1 as SGHRS and CDR2 as YFSETQ. The CDR3 sequence is 16 residues long. TCR beta VDJ and CDR3 profiles were obtained from a genomic DNA template. TCRdb redid the calling of the reads with MiXCR, one entry per CDR3 protein. The sample carries some 240,000 distinct CDR3 sequences, approximately 35% recorded once. General study findings and limits: Patients and healthy controls showed no significant CD8+ Simpson's diversity difference. The study identified about 30 CD8+ CDR3 sequences shared by patients and controls.

The V gene is TRBV5-1, the J gene TRBJ2-7; D unresolved. Sequencing was done on a sample of sorted CD4+, CD8+, or CD8+CD57+ T cells (not recorded which) from PBMCs. This receptor was taken from a human donor in good health, serving as a control. The CDR3 DNA follows: TGCGCCAGCAGCTTATCGACTGGGCCCGTTTCCTACAAGCAGTACTTC. It yields the protein CASSLSTGPVSYKQYF.